This TCR beta chain was obtained from a study of T-cell memory formation after mild COVID-19. With 6 bases clipped from V and 1 base from J, the junction kept 14 bases outside the gene matches. This CDR3 comprises 17 residues. Germline CDR1 reads SNHLY; CDR2 reads FYNNEI. TCRdb fed the 5' RACE reads into MiXCR, producing one record per CDR3 protein. Among some 250,000 distinct CDR3 sequences listed, under 20% were seen once. The sequence came from a man between 18 and 29 years old who had mild COVID-19 (a few samples of this study predate the infection). Cell type and time point are not known. The source material was PBMCs or a T cell subset sorted from them (not recorded which). The chain recombines TRBV2 with TRBJ2-7, with 8 nucleotides matching TRBD2. DNA of the CDR3: TGTGCCAGCAGAGGAGGGGTCGGGCGGGGGGCGTCCTACGAGCAGTACGTC. Translated, it gives CASRGGVGRGASYEQYV.